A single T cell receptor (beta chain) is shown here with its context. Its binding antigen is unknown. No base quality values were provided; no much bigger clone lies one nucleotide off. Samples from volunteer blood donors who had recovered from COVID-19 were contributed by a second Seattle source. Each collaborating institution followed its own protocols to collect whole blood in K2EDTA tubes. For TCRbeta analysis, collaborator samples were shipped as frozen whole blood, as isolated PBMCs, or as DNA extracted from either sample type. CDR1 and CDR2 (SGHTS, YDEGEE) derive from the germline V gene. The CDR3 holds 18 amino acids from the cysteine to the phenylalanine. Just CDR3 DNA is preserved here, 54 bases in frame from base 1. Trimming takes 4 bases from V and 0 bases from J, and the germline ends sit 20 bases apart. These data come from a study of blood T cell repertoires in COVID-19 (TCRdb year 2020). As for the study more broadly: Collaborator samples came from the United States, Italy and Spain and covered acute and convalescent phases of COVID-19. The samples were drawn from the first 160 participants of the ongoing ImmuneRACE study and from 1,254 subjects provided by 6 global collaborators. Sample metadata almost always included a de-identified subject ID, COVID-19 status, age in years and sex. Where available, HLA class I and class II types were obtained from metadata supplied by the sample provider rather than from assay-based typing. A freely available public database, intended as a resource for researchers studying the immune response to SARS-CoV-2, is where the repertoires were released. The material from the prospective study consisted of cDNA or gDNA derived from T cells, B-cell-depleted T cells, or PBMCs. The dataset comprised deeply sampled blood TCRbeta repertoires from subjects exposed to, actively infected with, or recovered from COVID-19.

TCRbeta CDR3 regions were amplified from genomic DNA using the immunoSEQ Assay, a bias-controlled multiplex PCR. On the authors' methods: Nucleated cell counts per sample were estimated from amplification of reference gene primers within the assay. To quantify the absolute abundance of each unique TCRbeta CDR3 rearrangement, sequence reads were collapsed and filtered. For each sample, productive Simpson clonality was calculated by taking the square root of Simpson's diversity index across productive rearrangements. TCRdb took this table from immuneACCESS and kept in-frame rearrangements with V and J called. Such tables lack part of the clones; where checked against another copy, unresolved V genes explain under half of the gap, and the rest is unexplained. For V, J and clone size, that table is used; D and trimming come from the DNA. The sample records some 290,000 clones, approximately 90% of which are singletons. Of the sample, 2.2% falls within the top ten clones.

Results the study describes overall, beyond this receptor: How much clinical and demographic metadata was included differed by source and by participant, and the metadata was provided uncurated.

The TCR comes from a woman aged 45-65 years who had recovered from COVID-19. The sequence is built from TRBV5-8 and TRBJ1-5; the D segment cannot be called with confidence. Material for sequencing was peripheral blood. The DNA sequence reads TGTGCCAGCAGCCTGATGGGTGGTCGGGGATCTAGCAATCAGCCCCAGCATTTT. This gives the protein CASSLMGGRGSSNQPQHF. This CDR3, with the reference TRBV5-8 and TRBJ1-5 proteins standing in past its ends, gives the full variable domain EAGVTQSPTHLIKTRGQQATLRCSPISGHTSVYWYQQALGLGLQFLLWYDEGEERNRGNFPPRFSGRQFPNYSSELNVNALELEDSALYLCASSLMGGRGSSNQPQHFGDGTRLSIL.